Described below is a single TCR beta chain sequence and its context. V shed 0 bases and J shed 3 bases, with 9 bases lying between them. The CDR3 length is 14 residues. The V gene's germline CDR1 is SGHAT and CDR2 FQNNGV. In the study's own analysis: Quantification of nucleated cells was approximated via reference gene primer amplification. This table comes from immunoSEQ multiplex PCR, and its TCRdb copy is limited to in-frame clones, with some not included. V and J calls and clone size are given by that table; D and trimming were obtained from the DNA. The profile shows around 250,000 clones, approximately 78% of them singletons. The data derive from a study of blood T cell repertoires in COVID-19. Study-wide context: Sites in the United States, Italy and Spain provided acute and convalescent COVID-19 samples. From T cells, B-cell-depleted T cells, or PBMCs came the material, which was cDNA or gDNA.

Specimen: peripheral blood. The TCR originated in a woman between 18 and 29 years old with acute or convalescent COVID-19. The chain uses TRBV11-2 and TRBJ2-7; possibly TRBD1 for D (6 bases). The CDR3 region is CASSLDRGGYEQYF. Here the CDR3 DNA reads TGTGCCAGCAGCTTAGACAGGGGCGGCTACGAGCAGTACTTC.